This T cell receptor (beta chain) was captured in a study of T cells after yellow fever vaccination. V was pared by 10 bases and J by 0 bases, with 12 bases between. The germline V gene has CDR1 ENHRY and CDR2 SYGVKD. CDR3 size: 14 residues. Study conclusions and caveats: A small share of clonotypes appeared in both CD4 and CD8 compartments.

Conversion of TCR transcripts into cDNA relied on 5'RACE template switching, which added a universal primer site and UMIs. One entry per CDR3 protein, called by TCRdb with MiXCR from the 5' RACE reads. In the table there are approximately 610,000 distinct CDR3 sequences, roughly a sixth of which are singletons. This clonotype was recorded at least ten times. Its target is unknown. V usage is TRBV10-3 and J usage is TRBJ1-4, with D uncertain. Sequenced here: PBMCs, sampled about 5 days after the first yellow fever vaccination. The receptor's source is a man aged 18 to 30 who received the YFV17D yellow fever vaccine. The CDR3 reads CASSLTATNEKLFF. As DNA, the CDR3 is TGTGCCAGCTCCTTGACGGCAACTAATGAAAAACTGTTTTTT.